Listed below are T cell receptor beta chains from one sample, sequenced in a study of blood T cells in healthy people across ages. One entry per CDR3 protein, called by TCRdb with MiXCR from the 5' RACE reads. Among 750,000 to 1,000,000 distinct CDR3 sequences listed, 25% to 30% were seen once. The same sample was also studied in work on T cells of mothers and their children.

Source material: blood. Receptors originate from a woman in her thirties or forties in good health. CDR3s include the opening cysteine and the closing phenylalanine or tryptophan. The order of the fields is D gene, V gene, clone size, J gene, CDR3 length, CDR3 DNA, CDR3 protein. The D gene is left open where the match is weak. Expanded clones are given a class, and other clones once, few, many or no size at all.

>.|TRBV12-3/TRBV12-4|many|TRBJ2-3|15
TGTGCCAGCAGTTTCGCGACAGCTAGCACAGATACGCAGTATTTT
CASSFATASTDTQYF
>TRBD2|TRBV4-1|.|TRBJ2-7|14
TGCGCCAGCAGCCAAGCGGCGGGGGGCTCCGAGCAGTACTTC
CASSQAAGGSEQYF
>.|TRBV28|.|TRBJ2-3|15
TGTGCCAGCCTGCGCGGTGGGGCCAGCACAGATACGCAGTATTTT
CASLRGGASTDTQYF
>.|TRBV10-3|.|TRBJ1-2|14
TGTGCCATCAGTGAGTCGGAGGGCCCCTATGGCTACACCTTC
CAISESEGPYGYTF
>TRBD1|TRBV6-5|few|TRBJ1-6|15
TGTGCCAGCAGTTTGAAGACAGGGAATAATTCACCCCTCCACTTT
CASSLKTGNNSPLHF
>TRBD1|TRBV20-1|.|TRBJ1-1|14
TGCAGTGCTAGGGCAAACAGGGGGCTCACTGAAGCTTTCTTT
CSARANRGLTEAFF
>TRBD2|TRBV5-1|.|TRBJ2-1|15
TGCGCCAGCAGCTTGATGACTAGCGGAGACAATGAGCAGTTCTTC
CASSLMTSGDNEQFF
>TRBD1|TRBV5-4|.|TRBJ2-5|15
TGTGCCAGCAGCTTCCCTGGACAGGGTCAAGAGACCCAGTACTTC
CASSFPGQGQETQYF
>TRBD1|TRBV7-8|.|TRBJ1-5|15
TGTGCCAGCAGCTCCTGGACAGGGGGTAATCAGCCCCAGCATTTT
CASSSWTGGNQPQHF
>TRBD1|TRBV30|few|TRBJ2-7|11
TGTGCCGCCTCAGGGGGCTACGAGCAGTACTTC
CAASGGYEQYF
>.|TRBV9|.|TRBJ2-5|14
TGTGCCAGCAGCGTAGCGCCGGGTTCGGAGACCCAGTACTTC
CASSVAPGSETQYF
>.|TRBV6-4|many|TRBJ2-1|15
TGTGCCAGCAGTGGAGGGGGGGGCTCCCACAATGAGCAGTTCTTC
CASSGGGGSHNEQFF
>.|TRBV12-3/TRBV12-4|.|TRBJ1-3|13
TGTGCCAGCAGACCCGACACCGGAAACACCATATATTTT
CASRPDTGNTIYF
>.|TRBV6-5|.|TRBJ1-5|15
TGTGCCAGCAGTTACTCGAAGCGTAGCAATCAGCCCCAGCATTTT
CASSYSKRSNQPQHF
>.|TRBV28|few|TRBJ2-6|15
TGTGCCAGCAGTTTCGGCAAGGCTGGCGCCAACGTCCTGACTTTC
CASSFGKAGANVLTF
>TRBD1|TRBV20-1|few|TRBJ2-7|15
TGCAGTGCTAGAGATACCGGGACAGGGGGAGACGAGCAGTACTTC
CSARDTGTGGDEQYF
>TRBD2|TRBV4-3|many|TRBJ2-1|14
TGCGCCAGCAGCCAAGTGCGGGGGGTAGGTGAGCAGTTCTTC
CASSQVRGVGEQFF
>.|TRBV20-1|.|TRBJ2-7|15
TGCAGTGTTAGAGATAGGAGCGGATTCTCCTACGGGCAGTACTTC
CSVRDRSGFSYGQYF
>TRBD1|TRBV6-5|.|TRBJ1-2|13
TGTGCCAGCAGAGCGGACAGGGCCGCTGGCTACACCTTC
CASRADRAAGYTF
>TRBD1|TRBV11-2|.|TRBJ1-2|15
TGTGCCAGCAGCCCGCGGACAGGGAATAACTATGGCTACACCTTC
CASSPRTGNNYGYTF
>TRBD2|TRBV7-2|.|TRBJ2-3|16
TGTGCCAGCAGCTTTGGCGGGGGGCCAAGCACAGATACGCAGTATTTT
CASSFGGGPSTDTQYF
>TRBD1|TRBV6-2/TRBV6-3|few|TRBJ1-1|14
TGTGCCAGCAGGGAACCAGGGGGATGGACTGAAGCTTTCTTT
CASREPGGWTEAFF
>.|TRBV14|many|TRBJ1-1|13
TGTGCCAGCAGCCTATCCTTACAGTATGAAGCTTTCTTT
CASSLSLQYEAFF
>.|TRBV10-3|.|TRBJ1-2|15
TGTGCCATCAGTGACCCAGGGAACGCAAAATATGGCTACACCTTC
CAISDPGNAKYGYTF
>.|TRBV4-3|.|TRBJ2-1|13
TGCGCCAGCAGCCACTCCGGGGGAGGCGAGCAGTTCTTC
CASSHSGGGEQFF
>.|TRBV28|many|TRBJ2-1|15
TGTGCCAGCAGTCTAGCCAGAGGCTCCTACAATGAGCAGTTCTTC
CASSLARGSYNEQFF
>.|TRBV7-8|.|TRBJ1-1|13
TGTGCCAGCAGCTCACAAAGGGGAGCTGAAGCTTTCTTT
CASSSQRGAEAFF
>TRBD2|TRBV4-1|.|TRBJ2-1|15
TGCGCCAGCAGCCAAGCGGGGTCGGGAGGGTATGAGCAGTTCTTC
CASSQAGSGGYEQFF
>.|TRBV5-1|few|TRBJ2-7|14
TGCGCCAGCAGCTTGCGGGCTTCAGGGTACGAGCAGTACTTC
CASSLRASGYEQYF
>.|TRBV12-3/TRBV12-4|.|TRBJ1-4|14
TGTGCCAGCAGTTTAGTTGGGAGTAGTGAAAAACTGTTTTTT
CASSLVGSSEKLFF
>TRBD2|TRBV12-3/TRBV12-4|.|TRBJ2-2|16
TGTGCCAGCAGCCCCGGTGGCAGCGGGAGAACCGGGGAGCTGTTTTTT
CASSPGGSGRTGELFF
>.|TRBV12-3/TRBV12-4|.|TRBJ1-5|14
TGTGCCAGCAGTGGACACGACCCCGGCCAGCCCCAGCATTTT
CASSGHDPGQPQHF
>.|TRBV20-1|.|TRBJ2-5|18
TGCAGTGCTAGAGATACTGGACCCCCCGTTGGGCCCCAAGAGACCCAGTACTTC
CSARDTGPPVGPQETQYF
>.|TRBV20-1|.|TRBJ1-1|12
TGCAGTGCTACGGCTTCGGGGCCTGAAGCTTTCTTT
CSATASGPEAFF
>.|TRBV5-8|many|TRBJ2-1|14
TGTGCCAGCTTATGGGGGAAGGAGTGGAATGAGCAGTTCTTC
CASLWGKEWNEQFF
>TRBD1|TRBV29-1|.|TRBJ2-7|13
TGCAGCGTTGAATTAGCACAGGGGGCCGAGCAGTACTTC
CSVELAQGAEQYF
>.|TRBV20-1|few|TRBJ1-6|15
TGCAGTGCTAGAGGGGCAGGGTTAGATAATTCACCCCTCCACTTT
CSARGAGLDNSPLHF
>.|TRBV7-9|once|TRBJ2-7|13
TGTGCCAGCAGAGCAAGGGAAGGCTACGAGCAGTACTTC
CASRAREGYEQYF
>.|TRBV27|many|TRBJ2-7|15
TGTGCCAGCAGGCTATCCCCGACCCGGGGCTACGAGCAGTACTTC
CASRLSPTRGYEQYF
>.|TRBV12-3/TRBV12-4|.|TRBJ2-3|14
TGTGCCAGCAGTTTCCAGGTGAGCACAGATACGCAGTATTTT
CASSFQVSTDTQYF
>TRBD1|TRBV3-1|.|TRBJ1-1|13
TGTGCCAGCAGCCAAAGCCCCACAGGGGGACCTTTCTTT
CASSQSPTGGPFF
>TRBD1|TRBV5-5|.|TRBJ1-5|15
TGTGCCAGCAGGGTGGGACAGAGTTACAATCAGCCCCAGCATTTT
CASRVGQSYNQPQHF
>.|TRBV29-1|many|TRBJ1-4|13
TGCAGCGTTGAATTGAATGGAGACGAAAAACTGTTTTTT
CSVELNGDEKLFF
>.|TRBV28|.|TRBJ2-7|13
TGTGCCAGCTTCCGGGGGAGCTCCTACGAGCAGTACTTC
CASFRGSSYEQYF